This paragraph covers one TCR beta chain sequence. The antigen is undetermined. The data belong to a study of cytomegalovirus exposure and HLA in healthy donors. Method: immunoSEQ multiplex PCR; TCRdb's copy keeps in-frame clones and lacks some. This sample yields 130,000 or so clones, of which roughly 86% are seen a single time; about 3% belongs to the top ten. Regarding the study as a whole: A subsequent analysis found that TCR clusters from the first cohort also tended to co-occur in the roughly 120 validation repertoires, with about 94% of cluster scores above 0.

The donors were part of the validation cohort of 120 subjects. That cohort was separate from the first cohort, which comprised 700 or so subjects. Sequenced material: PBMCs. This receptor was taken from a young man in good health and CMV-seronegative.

DNA of the CDR3: TGTGCCATCAGTGACGGGAGAACTAGACAGGGGGCGAGGGATCAGCCCCAGCATTTT. Translated, it gives CAISDGRTRQGARDQPQHF. This chain links TRBV10-3 with TRBJ1-5; 10 positions agree with TRBD1. Germline V gene sequence: CDR1 ENHRY, CDR2 SYGVKD. Losses at the gene ends were 3 bases for V and 5 bases for J; bases not matched to a gene: 16. The CDR3 has 19 residues.